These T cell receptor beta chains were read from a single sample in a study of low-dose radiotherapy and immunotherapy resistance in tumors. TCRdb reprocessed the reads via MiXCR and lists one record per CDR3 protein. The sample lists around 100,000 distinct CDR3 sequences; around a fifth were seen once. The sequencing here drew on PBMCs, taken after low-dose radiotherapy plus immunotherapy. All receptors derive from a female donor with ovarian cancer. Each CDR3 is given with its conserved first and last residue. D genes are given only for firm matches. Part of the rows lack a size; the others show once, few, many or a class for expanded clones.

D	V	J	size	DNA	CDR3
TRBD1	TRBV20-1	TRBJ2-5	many	TGCAGTGCTACCGGGACAGAGATTCAAGAGACCCAGTACTTC	CSATGTEIQETQYF
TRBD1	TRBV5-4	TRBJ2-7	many	TGTGCCAGCAGCTACCGAGGGACAGGGCGCCACGAGCAGTACTTC	CASSYRGTGRHEQYF
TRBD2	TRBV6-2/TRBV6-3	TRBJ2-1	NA	TGTGCCAGCAGAACGGGGGGGCCTAACCATGAGCAGTTCTTC	CASRTGGPNHEQFF
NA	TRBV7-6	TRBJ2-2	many	TGTGCCAGCAGCTTAGAATCCCCCCTCACCGGGGAGCTGTTTTTT	CASSLESPLTGELFF
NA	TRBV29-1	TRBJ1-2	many	TGCAGCGTTGAAACCACGCCTAACTATGGCTACACCTTC	CSVETTPNYGYTF
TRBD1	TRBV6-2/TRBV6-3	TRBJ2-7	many	TGTGCCAGCAGTCTAACAGGGGCGCAGTACTTC	CASSLTGAQYF
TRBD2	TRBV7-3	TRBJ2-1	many	TGTGCCAGCAGCTTCGTAGCGGGGGGCGCAGATGAGCAGTTCTTC	CASSFVAGGADEQFF
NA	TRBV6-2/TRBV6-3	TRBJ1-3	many	TGTGCCACCTCAAAAGGGGACGGAAACACCATATATTTT	CATSKGDGNTIYF
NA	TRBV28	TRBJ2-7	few	TGTGCCAGCAGTTTTGAGTACGAGCAGTACTTC	CASSFEYEQYF
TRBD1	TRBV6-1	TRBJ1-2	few	TGTGCCAGCAGCGGAGACAGGGCTTCGGGCTATGGCTACACCTTC	CASSGDRASGYGYTF
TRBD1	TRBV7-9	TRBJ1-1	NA	TGTGCCAGCAGCCCGGACAGGGTGAACACTGAAGCTTTCTTT	CASSPDRVNTEAFF
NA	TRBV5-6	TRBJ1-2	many	TGTGCCAGCAGCTTGGAAGGGATTCATGGCTACACCTTC	CASSLEGIHGYTF
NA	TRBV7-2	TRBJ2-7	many	TGTGCCAGCAGCTTAGCGGTCGGGCGGGCCAAGCTCTCCTACGAGCAGTACTTC	CASSLAVGRAKLSYEQYF
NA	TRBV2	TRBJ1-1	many	TGTGCCAGCAAAACCGGGATTTGGGAAACTGAAGCTTTCTTT	CASKTGIWETEAFF
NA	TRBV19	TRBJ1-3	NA	TGTGCCAGTAGTATCGGGGGGGGACGTGGAAACACCATATATTTT	CASSIGGGRGNTIYF
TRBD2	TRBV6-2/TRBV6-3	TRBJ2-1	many	TGTGCCAGCAGTCGACGAAGAGCGGGAGTTGACTACAATGAGCAGTTCTTC	CASSRRRAGVDYNEQFF
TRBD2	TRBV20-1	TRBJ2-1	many	TGCAGTGCTAGGGCTAGCGGGATAACCTACAATGAGCAGTTCTTC	CSARASGITYNEQFF
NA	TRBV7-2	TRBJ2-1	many	TGTGCCAGCAGCTTAGGGTCTTCTAGCGCAAATGAGCAGTTCTTC	CASSLGSSSANEQFF
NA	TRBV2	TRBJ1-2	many	TGTGCCAGCAGTGAAGCCCGGGGGTCGAACTATGGCTACACCTTC	CASSEARGSNYGYTF
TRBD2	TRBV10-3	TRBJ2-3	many	TGTGCCACCGGTCCTCTCGGAGCGGGAGGGGGCACAGATACGCAGTATTTT	CATGPLGAGGGTDTQYF
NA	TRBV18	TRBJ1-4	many	TGTGCCAGCTCAGAGGAGGCAGGGCCCCTCCTAATGAAGAAACTGTTTTTT	CASSEEAGPLLMKKLFF
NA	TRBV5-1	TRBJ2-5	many	TGTGCCAGCAGCTTAGTAGGGGAGACCCAGTACTTC	CASSLVGETQYF
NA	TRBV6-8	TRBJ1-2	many	TGTGCCAGCAGTTACTCCGACCCCACGAATCCGAATGGCTACACCTTC	CASSYSDPTNPNGYTF
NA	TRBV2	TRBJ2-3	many	TGTGCCAGCGGGCCCTTAACGGGGAGCACAGATACGCAGTATTTT	CASGPLTGSTDTQYF
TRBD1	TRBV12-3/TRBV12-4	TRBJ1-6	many	TGTGCCAGCAGTTTCTTCGCCCAGGGGGGTAATTCACCCCTCCACTTT	CASSFFAQGGNSPLHF
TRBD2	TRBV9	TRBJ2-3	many	TGTGCCAGCAGCGGAACTAGCGGGGGGGCGGGGGTCACAGATACGCAGTATTTT	CASSGTSGGAGVTDTQYF
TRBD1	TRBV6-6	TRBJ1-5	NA	TGTGCCAGCACCAGAAGGACAGGGGGCTACAATCAGCCCCAGCATTTT	CASTRRTGGYNQPQHF
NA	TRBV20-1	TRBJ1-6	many	TGCAGTGCTAGAGATTTCGTCGCGGGGGGCTGGGGAAGCTCCTATAATTCACCCCTCCACTTT	CSARDFVAGGWGSSYNSPLHF
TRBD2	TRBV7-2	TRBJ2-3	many	TGTGCCAGCAGCTTACGGGCGGGGGGGCCGCGCACAGATACGCAGTATTTT	CASSLRAGGPRTDTQYF
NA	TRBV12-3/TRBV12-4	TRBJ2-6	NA	TGTGCCAGCAGTTTGGAGAGCAGGACTCGCGGGGCCAACGTCCTGACTTTC	CASSLESRTRGANVLTF
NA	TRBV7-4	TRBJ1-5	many	TGTGCCAGCAGCTTGGGCGCCTGGGGCAATCAGCCCCAGCATTTT	CASSLGAWGNQPQHF
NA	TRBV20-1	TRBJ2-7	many	TGCAGTGCTGGGCACGGGAGAGGCGGGCACTCCTACGAGCAGTACTTC	CSAGHGRGGHSYEQYF
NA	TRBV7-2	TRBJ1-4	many	TGTGCCAGCAGCTTTGGCTCCCGGGGGGCGGAAGAAAAACTGTTTTTT	CASSFGSRGAEEKLFF
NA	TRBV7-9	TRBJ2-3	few	TGTGCCAGCAGCTCACTAGAACGCACAGATACGCAGTATTTT	CASSSLERTDTQYF
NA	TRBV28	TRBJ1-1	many	TGTGCCAGCACCTCCGACAGCGCTCGGGGGACTGAAGCTTTCTTT	CASTSDSARGTEAFF
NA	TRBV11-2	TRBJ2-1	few	TGTGCCAGCAGCTCGGCTTCGAGCTCCTACAATGAGCAGTTCTTC	CASSSASSSYNEQFF
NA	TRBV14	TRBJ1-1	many	TGTGCCAGCAGCCCTCAGGTCCTGAACACTGAAGCTTTCTTT	CASSPQVLNTEAFF
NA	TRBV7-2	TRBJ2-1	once	TGTGCCAGCAGCGCTGTATCCTACAATGAGCAGTTCTTC	CASSAVSYNEQFF
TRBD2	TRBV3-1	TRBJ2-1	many	TGTGCCAGCAGCATCCCTAGCGGGGGGAATGAGCAGTTCTTC	CASSIPSGGNEQFF
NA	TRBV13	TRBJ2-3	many	TGTGCCAGCAGCTTTCCGACGGAGTACACAGATACGCAGTATTTT	CASSFPTEYTDTQYF
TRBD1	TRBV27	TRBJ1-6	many	TGTGCCAGCAGACGCCCCGGGACAGGGGGGAGTTCACCCCTCCACTTT	CASRRPGTGGSSPLHF
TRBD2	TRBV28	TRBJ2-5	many	TGTGCCAGCAGTGGGGGACTAGCGGGGACCACTTCGGAGACCCAGTACTTC	CASSGGLAGTTSETQYF
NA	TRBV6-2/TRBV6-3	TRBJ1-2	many	TGTGCCAGCAGCTCCAAGGTGACCAACTATGGCTACACCTTC	CASSSKVTNYGYTF
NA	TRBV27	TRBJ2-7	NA	TGTGCCAGCAGTTTATACAGAAGGGGATACGAGCAGTACTTC	CASSLYRRGYEQYF
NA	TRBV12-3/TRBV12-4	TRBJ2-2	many	TGTGCCAGCAGTTTAACTACCGGGGAGCTGTTTTTT	CASSLTTGELFF
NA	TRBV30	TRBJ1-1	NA	TGTGCCTGGAGTGTACCAGGGAAGGGGTGGATGAACACTGAAGCTTTCTTT	CAWSVPGKGWMNTEAFF
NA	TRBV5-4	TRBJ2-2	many	TGTGCCAGCAGCTTGGCCCATTCGGGAACCGGGGAGCTGTTTTTT	CASSLAHSGTGELFF
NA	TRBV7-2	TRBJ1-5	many	TGTGCCAGCAGCTTAAGAGGCGGCCAGCCCCAGCATTTT	CASSLRGGQPQHF
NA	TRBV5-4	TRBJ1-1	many	TGTGCCAGCAGCCTCCGGGGCTTGAACACTGAAGCTTTCTTT	CASSLRGLNTEAFF